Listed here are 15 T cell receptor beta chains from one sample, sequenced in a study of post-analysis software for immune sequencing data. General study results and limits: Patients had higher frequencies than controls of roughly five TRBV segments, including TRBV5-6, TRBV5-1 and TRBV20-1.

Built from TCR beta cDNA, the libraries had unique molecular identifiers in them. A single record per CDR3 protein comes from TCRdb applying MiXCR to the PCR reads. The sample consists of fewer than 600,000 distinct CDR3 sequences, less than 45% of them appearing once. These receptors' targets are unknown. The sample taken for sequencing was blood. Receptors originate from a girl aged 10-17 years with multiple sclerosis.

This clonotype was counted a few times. CDR3 sequence: CASSDGQGKPEQYF. The CDR3 bases are TGCGCCAGCAGCGACGGACAGGGTAAACCCGAGCAGTACTTC. This chain joins TRBV5-1 and TRBJ2-4, with 8 nucleotides matching TRBD1. The DNA end is more similar to TRBJ2-7, so the J call may be wrong. The germline gives CDR1 SGHRS, CDR2 YFSETQ. This CDR3 has 14 residues.

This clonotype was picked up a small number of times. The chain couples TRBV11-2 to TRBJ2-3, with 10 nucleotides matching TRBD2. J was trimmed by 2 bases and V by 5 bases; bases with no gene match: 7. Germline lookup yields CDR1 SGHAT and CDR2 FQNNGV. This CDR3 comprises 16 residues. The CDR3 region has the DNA TGTGCCAGCAGCCCAGGTGGACTAGCGGCCACAGATACGCAGTATTTT. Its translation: CASSPGGLAATDTQYF.

CDR3 nucleotides: TGTGCCAGCAGTTTCAGCCCATGGGGGGAGACCCAGTACTTC. Encoded protein: CASSFSPWGETQYF. V gene TRBV27 combines with J gene TRBJ2-5; either TRBD1 or TRBD2 may supply D (5 bases each). This CDR3 contains 14 residues. Trimming took 3 bases from V and 5 from J, leaving 13 bases between them. CDR1 is MNHEY and CDR2 is SMNVEV in the germline V gene (reference sequence).

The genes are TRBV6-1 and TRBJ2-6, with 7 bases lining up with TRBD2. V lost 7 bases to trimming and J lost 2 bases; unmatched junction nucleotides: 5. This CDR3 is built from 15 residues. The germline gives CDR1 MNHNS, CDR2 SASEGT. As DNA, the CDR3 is TGTGCCAGCACTGACGGGAGGACTGGGGCCAACGTCCTGACTTTC. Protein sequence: CASTDGRTGANVLTF.

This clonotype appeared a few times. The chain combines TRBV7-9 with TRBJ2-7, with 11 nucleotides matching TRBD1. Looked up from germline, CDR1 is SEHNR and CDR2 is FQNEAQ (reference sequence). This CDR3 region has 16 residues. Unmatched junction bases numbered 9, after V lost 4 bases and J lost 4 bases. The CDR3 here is CASSWVTDRGLYEQYF. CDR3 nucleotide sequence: TGTGCCAGCAGCTGGGTTACGGACAGGGGGCTATACGAGCAGTACTTC. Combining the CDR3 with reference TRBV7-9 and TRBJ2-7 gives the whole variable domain DTGVSQNPRHKITKRGQNVTFRCDPISEHNRLYWYRQTLGQGPEFLTYFQNEAQLEKSRLLSDRFSAERPKGSFSTLEIQRTEQGDSAMYLCASSWVTDRGLYEQYFGPGTRLTVT.

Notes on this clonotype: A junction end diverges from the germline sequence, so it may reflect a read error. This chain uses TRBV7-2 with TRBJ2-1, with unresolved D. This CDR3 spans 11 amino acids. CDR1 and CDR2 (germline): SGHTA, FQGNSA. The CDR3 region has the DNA TGTGTCAGCAGCTTACGGGATGAGCAGTTCTTC. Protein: CVSSLRDEQFF.

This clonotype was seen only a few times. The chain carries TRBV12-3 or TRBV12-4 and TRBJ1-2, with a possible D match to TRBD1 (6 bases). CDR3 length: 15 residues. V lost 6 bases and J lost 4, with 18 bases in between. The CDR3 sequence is CASSPQGAQSYGYTF. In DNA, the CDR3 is TGTGCCAGCAGCCCACAGGGAGCTCAATCCTATGGCTACACCTTC.

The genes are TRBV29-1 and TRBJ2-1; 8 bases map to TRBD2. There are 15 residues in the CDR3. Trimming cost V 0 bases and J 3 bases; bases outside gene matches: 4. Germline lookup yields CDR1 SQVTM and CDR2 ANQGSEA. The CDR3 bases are TGCAGCGTTGAAGAGGCGGGGGGATACTACAATGAGCAGTTCTTC. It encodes CSVEEAGGYYNEQFF.

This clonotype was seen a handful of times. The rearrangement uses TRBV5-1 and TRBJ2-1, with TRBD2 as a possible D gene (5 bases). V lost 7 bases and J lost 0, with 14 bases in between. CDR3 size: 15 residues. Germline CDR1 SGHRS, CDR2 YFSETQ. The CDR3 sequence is CASAASGSSYNEQFF. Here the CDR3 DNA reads TGCGCCAGCGCTGCAAGCGGAAGCTCCTACAATGAGCAGTTCTTC.

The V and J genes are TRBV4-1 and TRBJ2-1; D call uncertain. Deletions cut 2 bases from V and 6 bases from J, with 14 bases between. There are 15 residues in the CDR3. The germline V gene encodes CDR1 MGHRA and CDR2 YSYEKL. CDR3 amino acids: CASSQLEGPSNEQFF. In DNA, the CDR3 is TGCGCCAGCAGCCAATTAGAAGGGCCCTCCAATGAGCAGTTCTTC.

CDR3 nucleotide sequence: TGCGCCAGCAGCCGCGGGACTAGCGGGAGTGAGACCCAGTACTTC. As protein: CASSRGTSGSETQYF. The chain has TRBV4-1 and TRBJ2-5; 14 bases fit TRBD2. The CDR3 is 15 amino acids. V shed 4 bases and J 5 bases; nucleotides not matched to a gene: 3. Germline V CDR1 and CDR2: MGHRA, YSYEKL.

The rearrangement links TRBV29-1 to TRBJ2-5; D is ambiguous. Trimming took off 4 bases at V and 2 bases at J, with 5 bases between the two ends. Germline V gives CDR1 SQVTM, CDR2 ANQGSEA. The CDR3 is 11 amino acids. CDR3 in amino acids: CSVGKQETQYF. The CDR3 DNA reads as TGCAGCGTTGGAAAACAAGAGACCCAGTACTTC.

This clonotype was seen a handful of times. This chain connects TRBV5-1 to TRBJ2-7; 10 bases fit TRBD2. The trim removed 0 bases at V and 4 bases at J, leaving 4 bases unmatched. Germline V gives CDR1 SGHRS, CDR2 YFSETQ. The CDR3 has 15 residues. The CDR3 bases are TGCGCCAGCAGCTTGGATTCTAGCGGGAGTTACGAGCAGTACTTC. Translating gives CASSLDSSGSYEQYF.

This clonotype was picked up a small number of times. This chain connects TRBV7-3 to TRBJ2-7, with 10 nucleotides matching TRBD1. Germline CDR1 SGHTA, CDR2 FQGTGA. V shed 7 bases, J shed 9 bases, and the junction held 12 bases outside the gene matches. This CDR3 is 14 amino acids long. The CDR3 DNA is TGTGCCAGCAATAAACGGGACAGGGGATCTAGGCAGTACTTC. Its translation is CASNKRDRGSRQYF. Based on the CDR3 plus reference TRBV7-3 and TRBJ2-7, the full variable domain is GAGVSQTPSNKVTEKGKYVELRCDPISGHTALYWYRQSLGQGPEFLIYFQGTGAADDSGLPNDRFFAVRPEGSVSTLKIQRTERGDSAVYLCASNKRDRGSRQYFGPGTRLTVT.

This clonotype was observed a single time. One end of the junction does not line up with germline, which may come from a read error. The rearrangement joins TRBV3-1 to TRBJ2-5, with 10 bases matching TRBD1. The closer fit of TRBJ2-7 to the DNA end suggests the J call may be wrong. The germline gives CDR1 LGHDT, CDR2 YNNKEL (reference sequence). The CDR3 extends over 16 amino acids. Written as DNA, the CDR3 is TGTGCCAGAAGCCACCCAAGGAGACAGGGGGCCCACGAGCAGTACTTC. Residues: CARSHPRRQGAHEQYF.